This T cell receptor beta chain was sequenced for a study of blood T cells in healthy people across ages. Of note for this clonotype: Sequence at one end of the junction differs from germline and may be a read error.

Sample-barcoded 5' priming and a J-beta primer mix drove a second PCR of roughly 7 to 11 cycles. TCRdb called the 5' RACE reads again in MiXCR, with one record for every CDR3 protein. The sample records about 1.8 million distinct CDR3 sequences, 49% being singletons. The sample comprised blood. The receptor's source is a woman in her forties in good health.

The CDR3 sequence: CASSSAAGGRETQYF. Written as DNA, the CDR3 is TGTGCCAGTAGCTCCGCCGCAGGGGGTCGGGAGACCCAGTACTTC. The chain combines TRBV5-6 with TRBJ2-5; 7 bases line up with TRBD1. Germline V gene data show CDR1 as SGHDT and CDR2 as YYEEEE. The CDR3 is made up of 15 amino acids.